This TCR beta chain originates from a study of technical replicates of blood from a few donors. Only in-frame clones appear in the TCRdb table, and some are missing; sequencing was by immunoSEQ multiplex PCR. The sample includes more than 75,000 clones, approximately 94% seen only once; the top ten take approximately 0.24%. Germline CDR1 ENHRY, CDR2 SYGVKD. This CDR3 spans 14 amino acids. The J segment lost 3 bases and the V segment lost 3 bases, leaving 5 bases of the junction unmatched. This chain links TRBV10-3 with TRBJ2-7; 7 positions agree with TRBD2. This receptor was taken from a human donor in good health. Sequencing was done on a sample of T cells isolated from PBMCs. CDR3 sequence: CAISEDRTSYEQYF. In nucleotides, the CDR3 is TGTGCCATCAGTGAAGACCGGACTAGCTACGAGCAGTACTTC.